Presented here are 30 T cell receptor beta chains from one specimen sequenced in a study of shared clonotypes between healthy human individuals. Assay used: immunoSEQ multiplex PCR; TCRdb lists only in-frame clones, some missing. The sample holds over a million clones, less than 99% seen once. The sequenced sample was naive CD4+ T cells sorted from blood. Subset of the sample: CD45RA+ positively selected. The receptors here all came from a man aged 25 to 40 in good health.

The V gene is TRBV29-1, the J gene TRBJ2-3, with D perhaps given as TRBD1 or TRBD2 (5 bases each). V lost 7 bases, J lost 9 bases, and 11 bases lay in between. The CDR3 has 10 residues. Germline V gene sequence: CDR1 SQVTM, CDR2 ANQGSEA. For the CDR3, the DNA is TGCAGCGGGGCCTGGGGGACGCAGTATTTT. Protein product: CSGAWGTQYF.

CDR3 amino acids: CSGDKSSYNEQFF. Written as DNA, the CDR3 is TGCAGCGGGGACAAAAGCTCCTACAATGAGCAGTTCTTC. This chain links TRBV29-1 with TRBJ2-1; tentatively, D is TRBD1 (6 bases). The CDR3 length is 13 residues. Trimming pared 7 bases from V and 0 bases from J, leaving 10 bases between. Germline loops: CDR1 SQVTM, CDR2 ANQGSEA.

As concerns this clone: The identical CDR3 is also encoded by other nucleotide sequences in the sample. The chain couples TRBV28 to TRBJ2-3, with D perhaps assigned TRBD1 or TRBD2 (5 bases each). The CDR3 sequence is 14 residues long. From germline, CDR1 is MDHEN and CDR2 SYDVKM. V shed 2 bases and J shed 6 bases, with 12 bases lying between them. Here the CDR3 DNA reads TGTGCCAGCAGTTTAACGCTAGCAGGGGATACGCAGTATTTT. It codes for CASSLTLAGDTQYF.

V and J are TRBV28 and TRBJ1-2; no reliable D call. Germline CDR1 is MDHEN and CDR2 is SYDVKM. V was clipped by 3 bases and J by 6 bases, with 8 bases between them. This CDR3 has 12 amino acids. The CDR3 DNA follows: TGTGCCAGCAGTTTCCTTGGAGATGGCTACACCTTC. Translating gives CASSFLGDGYTF.

This chain links TRBV15 with TRBJ2-2, with 9 bases fitting TRBD1. The V and J ends lost 2 bases and 7 bases, in that order; junction bases with no gene match: 17. The CDR3 totals 19 residues. The V gene's germline CDR1 is LNHNV and CDR2 YYDKDF (reference sequence). Written as DNA, the CDR3 is TGTGCCACCAGCAGAATTAAGTCGCCGGGACAGGGAAGTGTCGGGGAGCTGTTTTTT. Translation: CATSRIKSPGQGSVGELFF.

The chain is built from TRBV6-1 and TRBJ1-2; 8 nucleotides match TRBD1. The trim removed 6 bases at V and 6 bases at J, leaving 3 bases unmatched. From germline, CDR1 is MNHNS and CDR2 SASEGT. The CDR3 runs 12 residues. The CDR3 nucleotides read TGTGCCAGCAGAAGGACAGGGAATGGCTACACCTTC. It is translated as CASRRTGNGYTF.

V gene TRBV15 combines with J gene TRBJ1-1, with D perhaps TRBD1 (5 bases). The CDR3 runs 17 residues. The V gene lost 0 bases and the J gene lost 1 base, with 15 bases spanning the gap. From germline, CDR1 is LNHNV and CDR2 YYDKDF (reference sequence). CDR3 region: CATSRDFGQGGNTEAFF. DNA for the CDR3: TGTGCCACCAGCAGAGATTTTGGGCAGGGTGGGAACACTGAAGCTTTCTTT.

The rearrangement uses TRBV9 and TRBJ1-3; 9 bases agree with TRBD1. With V trimmed by 3 bases and J by 2 bases, 3 bases remained unmatched. The CDR3 has 15 residues. Germline CDR1 reads SGDLS; CDR2 reads YYNGEE. The CDR3 DNA reads TGTGCCAGCAGCGCAGGGACAGGGACTGGAAACACCATATATTTT. Amino acid sequence: CASSAGTGTGNTIYF.

This chain joins TRBV29-1 and TRBJ2-3; 8 bases align to TRBD2. In germline, CDR1 is SQVTM, CDR2 ANQGSEA. This CDR3 is 14 amino acids long. Unmatched junction bases numbered 7, after V lost 3 bases and J lost 5 bases. This chain's CDR3 is CSVESGREGDTQYF. The DNA for the CDR3 is TGCAGCGTTGAGAGCGGGAGAGAAGGAGATACGCAGTATTTT.

This chain links TRBV18 with TRBJ1-2, with TRBD1 matching over 7 bases. The V segment lost 3 bases and the J segment 10 bases; nucleotides outside the gene matches: 11. Per germline, CDR1 KGHSH and CDR2 LQKENI. The CDR3 consists of 14 residues. CDR3 DNA sequence: TGTGCCAGCTCACCCCTTAGACAGGGAAGCGTCTACACCTTC. It encodes CASSPLRQGSVYTF. Supplemented by reference TRBV18 and TRBJ1-2, the full variable domain reads NAGVMQNPRHLVRRRGQEARLRCSPMKGHSHVYWYRQLPEEGLKFMVYLQKENIIDESGMPKERFSAEFPKEGPSILRIQQVVRGDSAAYFCASSPLRQGSVYTFGSGTRLTVV.

This rearrangement joins TRBV10-3 to TRBJ2-7; 7 bases are a match to TRBD1. Unmatched junction bases numbered 10, after V lost 11 bases and J lost 0 bases. Germline CDR1 and CDR2: ENHRY and SYGVKD. The CDR3 spans 14 residues. The CDR3, as DNA: TGTGCCGCGCGGAAGGGGGCTAGCTCCTACGAGCAGTACTTC. Translation: CAARKGASSYEQYF.

The rearrangement links TRBV6-1 to TRBJ2-7; D is uncertain. This CDR3 contains 14 residues. The germline CDR1 and CDR2 sequences are MNHNS and SASEGT. V lost 4 bases and J 3 bases, leaving 13 bases between the germline ends. The CDR3 region is CASSVPTTGYEQYF. The CDR3 DNA is TGTGCCAGCAGTGTACCAACTACGGGCTACGAGCAGTACTTC.

The chain carries TRBV28 and TRBJ1-1; D perhaps matches TRBD1 (6 bases). The V end was cut by 3 bases, the J end by 4 bases, with 12 bases between. From germline, CDR1 is MDHEN and CDR2 SYDVKM. The CDR3 is 14 residues long. CDR3 nucleotide sequence: TGTGCCAGCAGTTTGGGGGGGCCGGGCACTGAAGCTTTCTTT. This codes for CASSLGGPGTEAFF.

This chain's CDR3 is CASSLVAGTGGGYTEAFF. The CDR3 DNA is TGCGCCAGCAGCTTGGTTGCCGGGACAGGGGGCGGATATACTGAAGCTTTCTTT. The chain recombines TRBV5-1 with TRBJ1-1; TRBD1 agrees at 12 bases. V lost 0 bases and J lost 5; bases outside the gene matches: 11. Looked up from germline, CDR1 is SGHRS and CDR2 is YFSETQ. This CDR3 is built from 18 residues.

This chain links TRBV4-2 with TRBJ1-1; a possible D gene is TRBD1 (6 bases). Trimming shortened V by 3 bases and J by 4 bases, and 12 bases separated the two germline ends. The germline CDR1 and CDR2 sequences are LGHNA and YNFKEQ. The CDR3 is made up of 14 amino acids. The CDR3 is CASSQSGESTEAFF. The CDR3 DNA reads TGTGCCAGCAGCCAGTCAGGGGAGAGCACTGAAGCTTTCTTT.

Details on this clone: The same CDR3 arises from other DNA sequences in this sample as well. The genes are TRBV28 and TRBJ2-1, with unresolved D. The V and J ends lost 2 bases and 9 bases respectively, with 2 bases between them. Per germline, CDR1 MDHEN and CDR2 SYDVKM. This CDR3 region has 10 residues. CDR3 nucleotides: TGTGCCAGCAGTTTAGGTGAGCAGTTCTTC. Translation gives CASSLGEQFF.

The chain is built from TRBV28 and TRBJ2-7; TRBD2 matches 9 bases. V shed 7 bases, J shed 0 bases, and the junction held 4 bases outside the gene matches. Germline lookup yields CDR1 MDHEN and CDR2 SYDVKM. CDR3 length: 14 residues. The CDR3 region has the DNA TGTGCCAGCACCGTTAGCGGGAGCTCCTACGAGCAGTACTTC. Its protein is CASTVSGSSYEQYF.

The chain couples TRBV2 to TRBJ2-7; 8 bases are shared with TRBD2. This CDR3 region has 18 residues. J lost 1 base, V lost 7 bases, and 18 bases had no gene match. Germline V gene lookup returns CDR1 SNHLY and CDR2 FYNNEI. The CDR3 sequence is CASNQYLAGHPHSYEQYF. The CDR3 DNA follows: TGTGCCAGCAACCAATACCTAGCGGGTCACCCCCATTCCTACGAGCAGTACTTC. Using reference TRBV2 and TRBJ2-7 for the parts outside the CDR3, the full variable domain is EPEVTQTPSHQVTQMGQEVILRCVPISNHLYFYWYRQILGQKVEFLVSFYNNEISEKSEIFDDQFSVERPDGSNFTLKIRSTKLEDSAMYFCASNQYLAGHPHSYEQYFGPGTRLTVT.

This clone was recorded once. Relative to the germline gene, one junction end is altered; a read error may explain this. The rearrangement uses TRBV7-8 and TRBJ2-1, with D possibly matching TRBD1 (7 bases). Germline V lookup: CDR1 SGHVS, CDR2 FQNEAQ. This CDR3 is built from 12 residues. CDR3 DNA sequence: TGTGCCAGCAGCTTAGCGGGGGGACAGCTTCTCTTC. Translation gives CASSLAGGQLLF.

The chain uses TRBV6-5 and TRBJ1-1; 9 positions agree with TRBD1. V lost 5 bases to trimming and J lost 3 bases; unmatched junction nucleotides: 7. Germline CDR1 is MNHEY and CDR2 is SVGAGI. This CDR3 is built from 15 residues. The CDR3 DNA follows: TGTGCCAGCAGTATCTCCCGGGACAGGGACACTGAAGCTTTCTTT. Its protein product is CASSISRDRDTEAFF.

This clone was observed a single time. The gene calls are TRBV11-2 and TRBJ2-5; no clear D. V was clipped by 1 base and J by 1 base, with 10 bases between them. The CDR3 extends over 15 amino acids. Germline CDR1 SGHAT, CDR2 FQNNGV. As DNA, the CDR3 is TGTGCCAGCAGCTTAGGTAGGCACGGCCAAGAGACCCAGTACTTC. It encodes CASSLGRHGQETQYF.

This chain links TRBV29-1 with TRBJ2-7, with TRBD1 identical over 8 bases. Germline loops: CDR1 SQVTM, CDR2 ANQGSEA. V shed 8 bases and J 5 bases; nucleotides not matched to a gene: 8. The CDR3 covers 12 residues. The CDR3 DNA follows: TGCAGCACCCGACAGGGGACCAACGAGCAGTACTTC. Translated, it gives CSTRQGTNEQYF.

The V call is TRBV1, the J call TRBJ2-1; the table's D call of TRBD1 was not tested on the DNA. TRBV1 is an annotated pseudogene. The CDR3 extends over 20 amino acids. The CDR3 spells CTSSTNRDRGDRDWDNEQFF. In nucleotides, the CDR3 is TGCACCAGCAGCACAAACCGGGACAGGGGCGACCGGGACTGGGACAATGAGCAGTTCTTC.

V usage is TRBV5-1 and J usage is TRBJ1-4, with TRBD1 matching 7 bases. CDR1 SGHRS and CDR2 YFSETQ come from the germline V gene. This CDR3 is built from 14 residues. V shed 2 bases, J shed 5 bases, and the junction held 3 bases outside the gene matches. The CDR3 loop is CASSFGGQNEKLFF. The CDR3 nucleotides read TGCGCCAGCAGCTTTGGGGGACAGAATGAAAAACTGTTTTTT.

The rearrangement joins TRBV28 to TRBJ2-1; TRBD1 agrees at 7 bases. CDR1 is MDHEN, CDR2 SYDVKM, per germline. J gave up 6 bases and V 7 bases, and 12 bases lay outside the gene matches. The CDR3 extends over 15 amino acids. This CDR3 reads CASIRDRVALNEQFF. Written as DNA, the CDR3 is TGTGCCAGCATACGAGACAGGGTAGCACTCAATGAGCAGTTCTTC.

This sequence joins TRBV10-3 and TRBJ2-7, with TRBD2 matching over 13 bases. Losses at the gene ends were 6 bases for V and 4 bases for J; bases not matched to a gene: 3. The CDR3 covers 14 residues. Germline V gene data show CDR1 as ENHRY and CDR2 as SYGVKD. The CDR3 sequence: CAISVGLAGYEQYF. Written as DNA, the CDR3 is TGTGCCATCAGCGTGGGACTAGCGGGATACGAGCAGTACTTC.

The chain links TRBV28 to TRBJ1-5; 8 nucleotides agree with TRBD1. J lost 3 bases, V lost 0 bases, and 4 bases had no gene match. The CDR3 covers 16 residues. Germline loops: CDR1 MDHEN, CDR2 SYDVKM. The CDR3 DNA is TGTGCCAGCAGTTTATGGACAGGGGCTCACAATCAGCCCCAGCATTTT. This codes for CASSLWTGAHNQPQHF.

This clone has just one count. CDR3 sequence: CASSPTGSGDTQYF. As DNA, the CDR3 is TGTGCCAGCAGCCCGACAGGGTCCGGGGATACGCAGTATTTT. The chain employs TRBV5-6 and TRBJ2-3, with 7 bases matching TRBD1. There are 14 residues in the CDR3. Germline trimming cut 4 bases from V and 6 bases from J; bases unmatched to any gene: 8. Per germline, CDR1 SGHDT and CDR2 YYEEEE.

CDR3 sequence reads: CASSLASISYNEQFF. As DNA, the CDR3 is TGTGCCAGCAGCTTAGCCTCTATTTCCTACAATGAGCAGTTCTTC. The chain combines TRBV7-2 with TRBJ2-1; D is undetermined. Between the trimmed V and J ends, which lost 0 bases and 1 base, there was a span of 7 bases. Germline CDR1 is SGHTA and CDR2 is FQGNSA. CDR3 length: 15 amino acids.

The chain has TRBV10-2 and TRBJ2-7; 11 nucleotides line up with TRBD2. CDR1 WSHSY and CDR2 SAAADI come from the germline V gene. V gave up 6 bases and J gave up 4 bases; unmatched junction bases: 8. The length of the CDR3 is 15 residues. CDR3 in amino acids: CASRETSGSAYEQYF. In nucleotides, the CDR3 is TGCGCCAGCAGGGAAACTAGCGGGAGTGCTTACGAGCAGTACTTC.